This is a list of T cell receptor beta chains from one sample in a study of cytomegalovirus exposure and HLA in healthy donors. Measured with immunoSEQ multiplex PCR; TCRdb has only the in-frame clones, and not every one. In the table there are 120,000 or so clones, roughly 70% of which are singletons. The material sequenced was PBMCs. Receptor source: a man in his forties in good health and CMV-seropositive. Each CDR3 is given with its conserved first and last residue. A D gene is named only where the DNA matches it firmly. The size field is filled for only some rows; it gives once, few, many or a size class.

j_call v_call d_call clone_size cdr3_aa
TRBJ1-2 TRBV28 - - CASSSEGGYGYTF
TRBJ2-1 TRBV28 TRBD2 few CASSFSSGRAHGEQFF
TRBJ1-5 TRBV5-1 TRBD1 - CASSLGQGAWQPQHF
TRBJ2-5 TRBV5-1 TRBD2 - CASSWGVGSGRAEETQYF
TRBJ1-1 TRBV5-1 TRBD1 - CASSFNPDRGMNTEAFF
TRBJ2-7 TRBV10-3 - - CAISGRTSTVSYEQYF
TRBJ1-2 TRBV30 TRBD1 once CAWSPGQRNYGYTF
TRBJ2-5 TRBV9 TRBD2 - CASSPRTSGRSETQYF
TRBJ2-7 TRBV28 TRBD1 - CASSLTRDSTYEQYF
TRBJ1-2 TRBV19 TRBD1 - CASSIDRGQDYGYTF
TRBJ2-3 TRBV9 TRBD2 - CASSVERGGLGTQYF
TRBJ1-5 TRBV6-1 - - CASSEGGLSNQPQHF
TRBJ2-7 TRBV7-6 - - CASSSAYEQYF
TRBJ2-7 TRBV28 - few CASSLSYGDRIYEQYF
TRBJ1-3 TRBV4-1 - few CASSQEQGRAGNTIYF
TRBJ1-2 TRBV7-3 - - CASSFEQDYGYTF
TRBJ1-2 TRBV5-1 - few CASSLGQGMDGYTF
TRBJ1-5 TRBV7-2 - - CASSLDRPNQPQHF
TRBJ1-1 TRBV5-1 TRBD1 - CASRRTRDRGLGNTEAFF
TRBJ2-7 TRBV7-7 TRBD1 once CASSTTGGEQYF
TRBJ1-3 TRBV9 - - CASSVEIFYDSGNTIYF
TRBJ1-6 TRBV7-9 TRBD1 few CASSLTGTGASPLHF
TRBJ2-7 TRBV13 TRBD2 - CASSFIPAGGEQYF
TRBJ1-5 TRBV30 - - CAWRSKSNQPQHF
TRBJ2-2 TRBV4-3 - few CASSQERRYTGELFF
TRBJ1-5 TRBV6-1 - - CASSGGWSNQPQHF
TRBJ1-2 TRBV7-6 - - CASSSKTGGVLAINYGYTF
TRBJ1-2 TRBV7-9 - - CASSLSPTGRDGYTF
TRBJ2-7 TRBV10-3 TRBD1 - CAISESGIGWSGGSYEQYF
TRBJ1-6 TRBV4-1 - few CASSPRGSKNNSPLHF
TRBJ2-5 TRBV28 TRBD1 - CASRKPGQGMETQYF
TRBJ1-6 TRBV19 - - CASSIDRQGPSPLHF
TRBJ2-7 TRBV7-9 - - CASSPPQAASSYEQYF
TRBJ2-3 TRBV11-2 - few CASSLVNQDTQYF
TRBJ2-2 TRBV13 TRBD2 once CASSSGLAGDNTGELFF
TRBJ2-1 TRBV27 TRBD2 - CASSITSGRYDEQFF
TRBJ2-7 TRBV5-1 TRBD2 once CASSRLAGRGPYEQYF
TRBJ2-2 TRBV10-3 TRBD2 - CAISEGAGAGELFF
TRBJ1-4 TRBV27 - - CASTRTAVTNEKLFF
TRBJ1-1 TRBV27 - - CASSLWGDVNTEAFF